The subject of this entry is one TCR beta chain. The protocol was immunoSEQ multiplex PCR, while the TCRdb copy is restricted to in-frame clones and leaves out a portion. The sample has 110,000 to 150,000 clones; around four fifths are singletons. This sample is part of a study of blood T cell repertoires in COVID-19. Study overall: There were acute and convalescent COVID-19 samples, and they came from the United States, Italy and Spain.

Participant-reported clinical history was the basis for cohort assignment. The study counted Cohort 3 donors as recovered given two negative PCRs, clearance, or symptom resolution. Germline V gene lookup returns CDR1 MGHRA and CDR2 YSYEKL. This CDR3 has 15 residues. With 2 bases clipped from V and 4 bases from J, the junction kept 4 bases outside the gene matches. The TCR was taken from a woman aged 40-49 years who had recovered from COVID-19. This chain uses TRBV4-1 with TRBJ2-7; 11 bases fit TRBD2. Material: PBMCs or T cells enriched from blood (not recorded which). The CDR3 reads CASSQLAGGPYEQYF. DNA for the CDR3: TGCGCCAGCAGCCAACTAGCGGGGGGTCCTTACGAGCAGTACTTC.